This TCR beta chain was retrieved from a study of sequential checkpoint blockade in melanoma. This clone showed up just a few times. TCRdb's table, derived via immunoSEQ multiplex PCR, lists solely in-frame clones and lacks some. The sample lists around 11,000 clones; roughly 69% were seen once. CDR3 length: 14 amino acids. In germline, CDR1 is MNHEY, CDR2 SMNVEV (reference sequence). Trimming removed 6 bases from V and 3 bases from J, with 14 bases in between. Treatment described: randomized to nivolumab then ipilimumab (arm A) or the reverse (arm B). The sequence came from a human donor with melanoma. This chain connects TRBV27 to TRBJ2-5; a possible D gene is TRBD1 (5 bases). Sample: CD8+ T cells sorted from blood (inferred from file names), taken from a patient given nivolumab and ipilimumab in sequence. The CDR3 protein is CASRGWGSKETQYF. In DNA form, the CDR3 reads TGTGCCAGCAGAGGATGGGGCAGCAAAGAGACCCAGTACTTC.